The present T cell receptor beta chain was sequenced within a study of cytomegalovirus exposure and HLA in healthy donors. About this clone: What it binds is not known.

CDR3 length equals 15 residues. V lost 5 bases to trimming and J lost 8 bases, with 16 bases between them. The germline CDR1 and CDR2 sequences are MNHEY and SVGAGI. The study, taken as a whole, reports: The study flagged approximately 180 TCR beta chains as cytomegalovirus-associated.

Amplification used 60 Vbeta primers and 13 Jbeta primers. Sequencing was performed with immunoSEQ multiplex PCR; in TCRdb, only in-frame clones are kept and a portion is missing. The data contain some 150,000 clones, under 85% of them singletons. Healthy bone marrow donors made up the donor group. The receptor comes from a woman aged 40-49 years in good health and CMV-seropositive. V usage is TRBV6-5 and J usage is TRBJ1-6; perhaps TRBD1 as D (5 bases). Sequencing used PBMCs. CDR3 protein: CASSGARAPDSPLHF. In DNA form, the CDR3 reads TGTGCCAGCAGTGGGGCCAGGGCTCCTGATTCACCCCTCCACTTT.